This TCR beta chain was captured by sequencing in a study of blood T cell repertoires in COVID-19. Looking at the study overall: T cells, B-cell-depleted T cells, or PBMCs provided the cDNA or gDNA that served as material.

Here immunoSEQ multiplex PCR was the method, and the copy in TCRdb shows in-frame clones only, minus some. The data show 280,000 or so clones, roughly 85% seen once. The CDR3 is made up of 14 amino acids. Trimming at V came to 4 bases and at J to 13 bases, leaving 8 bases not matched to a gene. Germline V CDR1 and CDR2: MNHEY, SVGEGT. The V and J genes are TRBV6-2 or TRBV6-3 and TRBJ1-6; 9 positions agree with TRBD1. This clonotype was obtained from a woman between 50 and 59 years old who had recovered from COVID-19. Sequencing was performed on peripheral blood. Here the CDR3 DNA reads TGTGCCAGCAGTTCTACCGGGACAGGGAGGCCCCTCCACTTT. Residues: CASSSTGTGRPLHF.